This T cell receptor beta chain emerged from a study of blood T cell repertoires in COVID-19. Study context: Sites across the United States, Italy and Spain contributed samples from acute and convalescent COVID-19.

The germline V gene encodes CDR1 MNHNY and CDR2 SVGAGI (reference sequence). The CDR3 is 16 residues long. Trimming took 0 bases from V and 3 from J; bases not matched to a gene: 3. How the authors handled the data: Estimated nucleated cell counts came from reference gene primer amplification. The assay was immunoSEQ multiplex PCR, and TCRdb's table has in-frame clones only and misses some. V and J calls and clone size follow that table, whereas D and trimming were derived from the DNA. The data contain under 45,000 clones, about 77% of them singletons. Sequencing was carried out using peripheral blood. V is TRBV6-6 and J is TRBJ2-3; TRBD1 aligns across 10 bases. The sequence derives from a man aged 60 to 69 with acute or convalescent COVID-19. CDR3 DNA sequence: TGTGCCAGCAGTTACTCTCGGACAGGGGGAACAGATACGCAGTATTTT. Translated, it gives CASSYSRTGGTDTQYF.